This TCR beta chain originates from a study of T-cell memory formation after mild COVID-19. Libraries for TCRalpha and TCRbeta carried sample barcodes and unique molecular identifiers via 5'RACE. TCRdb analysed the 5' RACE reads with MiXCR anew, one entry per CDR3 protein. The sample carries just over 400,000 distinct CDR3 sequences, about a quarter recorded once. Study-wide points: Contracting clones from day 15 to 85 had balanced CD4/CD8; later expanders favoured CD4+. Contracting CD4+ clones sat mainly in CM and EM; CD8+ in EMRA. Unconfirmed was the SARS-CoV-2 specificity of second-wave clones that peaked on day 37.

This CDR3 comprises 15 residues. Germline V gene lookup returns CDR1 LGHNA and CDR2 YNFKEQ. Trimming took 0 bases from V and 5 from J, leaving 13 bases between them. This clonotype was counted between two and nine times. Its target is not known. The clonotype was recovered from an adult woman who had mild COVID-19 (a few samples of this study predate the infection). Cell type and time point are not known. Sequencing was performed on PBMCs or a T cell subset sorted from them (not recorded which). The chain couples TRBV4-2 to TRBJ2-5; D ambiguous. The DNA of the CDR3 is TGTGCCAGCAGCCAAGATCCGACGGGTGGTGAGACCCAGTACTTC. As protein: CASSQDPTGGETQYF.